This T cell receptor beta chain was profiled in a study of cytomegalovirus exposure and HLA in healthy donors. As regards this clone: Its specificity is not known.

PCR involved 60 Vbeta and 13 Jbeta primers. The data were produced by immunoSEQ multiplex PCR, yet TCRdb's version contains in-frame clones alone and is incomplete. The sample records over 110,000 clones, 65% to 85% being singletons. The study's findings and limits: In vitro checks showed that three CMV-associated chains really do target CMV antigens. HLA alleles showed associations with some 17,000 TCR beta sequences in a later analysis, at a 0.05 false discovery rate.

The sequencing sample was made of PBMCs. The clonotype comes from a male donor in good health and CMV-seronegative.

CDR3 region: CASSQEGGAEAFF. The DNA of the CDR3 is TGCGCCAGCAGCCAGGAGGGGGGGGCTGAAGCTTTCTTT. This chain links TRBV4-1 with TRBJ1-1; D possibly corresponds to TRBD1 (6 bases). The CDR3 runs 13 residues. The germline V gene has CDR1 MGHRA and CDR2 YSYEKL. With 3 bases removed from V and 6 bases from J, the gap between germline ends came to 11 bases.